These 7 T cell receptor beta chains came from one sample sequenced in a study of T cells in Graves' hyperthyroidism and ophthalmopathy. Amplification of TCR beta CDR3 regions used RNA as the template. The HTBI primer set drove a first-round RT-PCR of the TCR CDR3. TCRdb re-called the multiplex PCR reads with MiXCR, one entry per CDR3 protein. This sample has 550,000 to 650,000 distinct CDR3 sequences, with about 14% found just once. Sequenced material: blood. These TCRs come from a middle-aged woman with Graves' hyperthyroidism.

DNA for the CDR3: TGTGCCAGTAGTATCGAAATCGGGACAGGGGGGAGGCCCCAGCATTTT. Amino acids: CASSIEIGTGGRPQHF. V gene TRBV19 combines with J gene TRBJ1-5; 11 bases line up with TRBD1. The J segment lost 9 bases and the V segment lost 3 bases, leaving 10 bases of the junction unmatched. The germline V gene encodes CDR1 LNHDA and CDR2 SQIVND (reference sequence). The CDR3 runs 16 residues.

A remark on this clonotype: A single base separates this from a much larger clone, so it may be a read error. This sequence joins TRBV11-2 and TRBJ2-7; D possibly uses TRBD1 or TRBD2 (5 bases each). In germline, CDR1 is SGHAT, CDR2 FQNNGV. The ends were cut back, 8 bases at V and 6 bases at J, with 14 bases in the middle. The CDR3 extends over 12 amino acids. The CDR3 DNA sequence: TGTGCCAGCGCAGGGTCTAGCCTCGAGCAGTACTTC. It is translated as CASAGSSLEQYF.

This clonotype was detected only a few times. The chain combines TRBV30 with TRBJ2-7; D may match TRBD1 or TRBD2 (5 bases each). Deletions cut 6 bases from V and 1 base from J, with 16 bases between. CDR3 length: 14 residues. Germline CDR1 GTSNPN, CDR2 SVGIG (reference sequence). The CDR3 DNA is TGTGCCTGCGGGGCCCTCGGTGGGTCCTACGAGCAGTACTTC. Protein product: CACGALGGSYEQYF.

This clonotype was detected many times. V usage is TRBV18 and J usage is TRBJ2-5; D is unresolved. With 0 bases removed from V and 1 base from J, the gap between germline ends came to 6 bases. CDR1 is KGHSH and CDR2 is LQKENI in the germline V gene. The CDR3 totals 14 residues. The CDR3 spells CASSPPTVQETQYF. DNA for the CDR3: TGTGCCAGCTCACCACCCACAGTCCAAGAGACCCAGTACTTC. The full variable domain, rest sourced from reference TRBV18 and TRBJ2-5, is NAGVMQNPRHLVRRRGQEARLRCSPMKGHSHVYWYRQLPEEGLKFMVYLQKENIIDESGMPKERFSAEFPKEGPSILRIQQVVRGDSAAYFCASSPPTVQETQYFGPGTRLLVL.

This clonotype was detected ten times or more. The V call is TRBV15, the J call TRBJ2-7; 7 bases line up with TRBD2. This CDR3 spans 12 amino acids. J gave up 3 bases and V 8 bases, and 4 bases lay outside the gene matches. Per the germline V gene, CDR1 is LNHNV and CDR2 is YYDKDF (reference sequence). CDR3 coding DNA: TGTGCCACCGGGCGCGGGAGCTACGAGCAGTACTTC. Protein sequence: CATGRGSYEQYF.

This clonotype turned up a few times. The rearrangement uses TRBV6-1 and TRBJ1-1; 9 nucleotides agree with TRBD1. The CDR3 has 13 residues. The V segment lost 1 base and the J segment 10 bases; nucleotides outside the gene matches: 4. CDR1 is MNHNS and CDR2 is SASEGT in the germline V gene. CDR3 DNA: TGTGCCAGCAGTGAAGTGGGGGACAGGGCAGCTTTCTTT. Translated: CASSEVGDRAAFF.

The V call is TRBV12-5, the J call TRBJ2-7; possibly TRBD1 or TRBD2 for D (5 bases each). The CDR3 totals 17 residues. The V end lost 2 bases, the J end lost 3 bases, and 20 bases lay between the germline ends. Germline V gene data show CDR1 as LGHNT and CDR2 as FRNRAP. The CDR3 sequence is CASGLRAWGNPRYEQYF. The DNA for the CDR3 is TGTGCTAGTGGTTTGCGCGCGTGGGGGAACCCTCGCTACGAGCAGTACTTC.